Listed below are T cell receptor beta chains from one sample, sequenced in a study of Graves' ophthalmopathy and Graves' hyperthyroidism. TCRdb reprocessed the multiplex PCR reads with MiXCR, giving one entry per CDR3 protein. This sample has 230,000 or so distinct CDR3 sequences; roughly 50% occur once, and the top ten carry around half. The sequenced sample consisted of peripheral blood. Receptors were obtained from an adult man with Graves' ophthalmopathy. Both conserved end residues are part of each CDR3. The D gene is left open where the match is weak. Not every row has a clone size; where given, it reads once, few, many or a size class.

>TRBJ2-2|NA|TRBV7-2|NA
CASSQRVLTNTGELFF
TGTGCCAGCAGCCAACGAGTCTTAACGAACACCGGGGAGCTGTTTTTT
>TRBJ2-7|many|TRBV20-1|TRBD2
CSARPSGYEQYF
TGCAGTGCTAGACCTAGCGGGTACGAGCAGTACTTC
>TRBJ2-5|few|TRBV24-1|NA
CATRTQGETQYF
TGTGCCACCAGGACCCAGGGGGAGACCCAGTACTTC
>TRBJ2-7|NA|TRBV2|TRBD1
CASSETGDHSYEQYF
TGTGCCAGCAGTGAAACAGGGGATCATTCCTACGAGCAGTACTTC
>TRBJ1-4|NA|TRBV7-9|NA
CASSRGRGEKLFF
TGTGCCAGCAGCCGTGGGCGTGGGGAAAAACTGTTTTTT
>TRBJ1-1|many|TRBV29-1|TRBD1
CSVEGWDRENMNTEAFF
TGCAGCGTTGAAGGGTGGGACAGGGAAAACATGAACACTGAAGCTTTCTTT
>TRBJ1-3|few|TRBV6-1|NA
CCTGGSGNTIYF
TGTTGCACGGGAGGCTCTGGAAACACCATATATTTT
>TRBJ1-4|NA|TRBV19|TRBD1
CASTNTGGPTNEKLFF
TGTGCCAGTACCAATACAGGGGGACCAACTAATGAAAAACTGTTTTTT
>TRBJ1-1|many|TRBV24-1|TRBD1
CATSDEQGAEAFF
TGTGCCACCAGTGATGAACAGGGGGCTGAAGCTTTCTTT
>TRBJ2-7|NA|TRBV5-8|TRBD2
CASSLDSGSQEQYF
TGTGCCAGCAGCTTGGATAGCGGGAGTCAAGAGCAGTACTTC
>TRBJ2-5|many|TRBV24-1|NA
CATSDPGTDQETQYF
TGTGCCACCAGTGACCCAGGGACGGACCAAGAGACCCAGTACTTC
>TRBJ2-7|NA|TRBV5-6|NA
CASSLVRGADEQYF
TGTGCCAGCAGCTTGGTTCGGGGGGCGGACGAGCAGTACTTC
>TRBJ2-5|many|TRBV7-7|TRBD2
CASSEQAGVGETQYF
TGTGCTAGCAGCGAGCAAGCGGGAGTTGGAGAGACCCAGTACTTC
>TRBJ2-2|NA|TRBV9|NA
CASSLTTNPAGELFF
TGTGCCAGCAGCCTGACGACTAATCCTGCCGGGGAGCTGTTTTTT
>TRBJ2-2|NA|TRBV20-1|NA
CSARDPRGRNTGELFF
TGCAGTGCTAGAGATCCGAGGGGGAGGAACACCGGGGAGCTGTTTTTT
>TRBJ1-6|few|TRBV20-1|NA
CSARGVVRDNSPLHF
TGCAGTGCTAGAGGAGTGGTACGCGATAATTCACCCCTCCACTTT
>TRBJ1-1|NA|TRBV11-2|NA
CASSSINTEAFF
TGTGCCAGCAGCTCCATAAACACTGAAGCTTTCTTT
>TRBJ2-7|NA|TRBV4-1|NA
CASSQPGHRESGRPNEQYF
TGCGCCAGCAGCCAACCGGGACATCGCGAATCCGGACGACCAAACGAGCAGTACTTC
>TRBJ1-1|NA|TRBV20-1|NA
CSARTDDTEAFF
TGCAGTGCTAGGACAGATGACACTGAAGCTTTCTTT
>TRBJ2-7|many|TRBV5-6|TRBD1
CASSLGGQVRYEQYF
TGTGCCAGCAGCTTGGGGGGACAGGTCCGCTACGAGCAGTACTTC
>TRBJ1-1|few|TRBV7-9|NA
CASSLGGSVKEAFF
TGTGCCAGCAGCTTAGGGGGATCGGTCAAAGAAGCTTTCTTT
>TRBJ2-7|NA|TRBV12-3/TRBV12-4|TRBD2
CAGTTIGLAHYEQYF
TGTGCCGGCACCACAATTGGACTAGCCCACTACGAGCAGTACTTC
>TRBJ1-6|NA|TRBV7-9|TRBD1
CASTVDRGNSPLHF
TGTGCCAGCACCGTGGACAGGGGTAATTCACCCCTCCACTTT
>TRBJ2-2|NA|TRBV10-3|TRBD2
CATALAETGELFF
TGTGCCACGGCGCTAGCGGAAACCGGGGAGCTGTTTTTT
>TRBJ2-5|NA|TRBV20-1|TRBD2
CSAPLGREQETQYF
TGCAGTGCCCCCCTTGGGAGGGAACAAGAGACCCAGTACTTC
>TRBJ1-1|few|TRBV10-3|NA
CAISQDGANTEAFF
TGTGCCATCAGTCAAGATGGGGCGAACACTGAAGCTTTCTTT
>TRBJ2-7|NA|TRBV19|NA
CASRGIYEQYF
TGTGCCAGTAGGGGCATATACGAGCAGTACTTC
>TRBJ1-1|NA|TRBV7-3|TRBD1
CASSSGGVRTEAFF
TGTGCCAGCAGCTCAGGGGGCGTAAGGACTGAAGCTTTCTTT
>TRBJ2-7|few|TRBV3-1|NA
CASSQRGEHEQYF
TGTGCCAGCAGCCAAAGAGGGGAACACGAGCAGTACTTC
>TRBJ2-7|once|TRBV2|NA
CASSVTNELFF
TGTGCCAGCAGTGTAACCAACGAGCTGTTCTTC
>TRBJ1-1|few|TRBV28|NA
CASSLNRMNTEAFF
TGTGCCAGCAGTTTAAACAGGATGAACACTGAAGCTTTCTTT
>TRBJ2-7|NA|TRBV2|NA
CASSVDSTYEQYF
TGTGCCAGCAGTGTAGACAGTACCTACGAGCAGTACTTC
>TRBJ2-7|few|TRBV5-4|TRBD2
CASSRLAGGDEQYF
TGTGCCAGCAGCCGACTAGCGGGAGGTGACGAGCAGTACTTC
>TRBJ2-2|few|TRBV2|TRBD2
CASSRTSEGTGELFF
TGTGCCAGCAGTAGAACTAGCGAGGGTACCGGGGAGCTGTTTTTT
>TRBJ2-3|NA|TRBV29-1|TRBD1
CSVGEDRAPSTDTQYF
TGCAGCGTTGGAGAAGACAGGGCCCCTAGCACAGATACGCAGTATTTT
>TRBJ1-6|few|TRBV20-1|TRBD1
CSARTGPYNSPLHF
TGCAGTGCCAGGACAGGGCCCTATAATTCACCCCTCCACTTT
>TRBJ2-7|few|TRBV29-1|NA
CSVDWTVSYEQYF
TGCAGCGTTGATTGGACAGTCTCCTACGAGCAGTACTTC
>TRBJ2-5|NA|TRBV10-3|TRBD2
CAISVTSHQETQYF
TGTGCCATCAGTGTGACTAGCCACCAAGAGACCCAGTACTTC
>TRBJ2-7|few|TRBV20-1|NA
CSASLRDLDLNGQYF
TGCAGTGCTAGTCTGAGGGACCTGGACCTGAATGGGCAGTACTTC
>TRBJ2-2|NA|TRBV24-1|NA
CATSPPKNTGELFF
TGTGCCACCAGCCCCCCCAAGAACACCGGGGAGCTGTTTTTT
>TRBJ2-4|NA|TRBV12-3/TRBV12-4|TRBD2
CASSSTSAAKNIQYF
TGTGCCAGCAGTTCGACTAGCGCGGCCAAAAACATTCAGTACTTC
>TRBJ2-7|few|TRBV7-8|NA
CASSLFEGAYEQYF
TGTGCCAGCAGCTTATTTGAAGGGGCTTACGAGCAGTACTTC
>TRBJ2-5|NA|TRBV7-6|NA
CASSTGSAQYF
TGTGCCAGCAGCACGGGTTCGGCCCAGTACTTC
>TRBJ1-2|NA|TRBV6-1|NA
CTSRTDGYGYTF
TGTACCAGCAGAACGGACGGCTATGGCTACACCTTC
>TRBJ1-1|NA|TRBV4-3|TRBD1
CASRYQGGTEAFF
TGCGCCAGCAGGTACCAGGGGGGAACTGAAGCTTTCTTT
>TRBJ2-2|NA|TRBV7-2|TRBD1
CASSSGGGDELFF
TGTGCCAGCAGCTCAGGGGGTGGCGATGAGCTGTTTTTT
>TRBJ1-1|once|TRBV5-1|TRBD1
CASSLGPGTAVTTEAFF
TGCGCCAGCAGCTTGGGACCCGGGACAGCTGTGACCACTGAAGCTTTCTTT
>TRBJ2-2|many|TRBV24-1|NA
CATSGQVTGELFF
TGTGCCACCAGTGGACAGGTCACCGGGGAGCTGTTTTTT
>TRBJ2-7|NA|TRBV5-1|TRBD1
CASSAGGNYEQYF
TGCGCCAGCTCAGCAGGGGGAAACTACGAGCAGTACTTC
>TRBJ2-7|NA|TRBV9|TRBD1
CASSLGGQGVDEQYF
TGTGCCAGCAGCTTAGGGGGACAGGGGGTGGACGAGCAGTACTTC
>TRBJ2-7|NA|TRBV6-5|NA
CASSPNGGAVYEQYF
TGTGCCAGCAGCCCTAATGGGGGGGCAGTGTACGAGCAGTACTTC
>TRBJ2-5|few|TRBV15|NA
CATSGGWGVQETQYF
TGTGCCACCAGCGGTGGATGGGGGGTCCAAGAGACCCAGTACTTC
>TRBJ1-2|NA|TRBV5-6|TRBD1
CASSRTGFTYGYTF
TGTGCCAGCAGCAGGACAGGCTTTACCTATGGCTACACCTTC
>TRBJ1-2|many|TRBV19|NA
CASSSGRDHYGYTF
TGTGCCAGTAGTTCCGGCAGGGACCACTATGGCTACACCTTC
>TRBJ1-4|NA|TRBV5-1|NA
CASSRDRGTNEKLFF
TGCGCCAGCAGCCGGGACCGGGGAACTAATGAAAAACTGTTTTTT
>TRBJ1-2|NA|TRBV6-1|NA
CASSVGEDYGYTF
TGTGCCAGCAGTGTTGGAGAAGACTATGGCTACACCTTC
>TRBJ2-5|NA|TRBV20-1|TRBD2
CSASNRVAGSQETQYF
TGCAGTGCTAGTAATCGAGTAGCGGGGAGCCAAGAGACCCAGTACTTC
>TRBJ2-3|few|TRBV7-2|NA
CASSLAMGDTQYF
TGTGCCAGCAGCTTAGCCATGGGGGATACGCAGTATTTT
>TRBJ2-7|few|TRBV3-1|NA
CASSPWTATFEQYF
TGTGCCAGCAGCCCGTGGACAGCAACCTTCGAGCAGTACTTC
>TRBJ2-4|NA|TRBV7-9|TRBD1
CASSLEQGIVLGKNIQYW
TGTGCCAGCAGCTTAGAACAGGGGATTGTTTTAGGCAAAAACATTCAGTACTGG